Described below is a single T cell receptor (beta chain) sequence and its context. This entry comes from a study of blood T cell repertoires in COVID-19. This CDR3 contains 13 residues. The germline V gene has CDR1 SEHNR and CDR2 FQNEAQ (reference sequence). Trimming stripped 5 bases from V and 6 bases from J, with 13 bases between. Assay used: immunoSEQ multiplex PCR; TCRdb lists only in-frame clones, some missing. Among some 190,000 clones listed, less than 85% were seen once. For recovered donors of Cohort 3, there were two negative PCRs, clearance, or symptom resolution. The clonotype was recovered from a woman aged 25 to 45 who had recovered from COVID-19. The chain joins TRBV7-9 to TRBJ1-1; TRBD1 might be the D (5 bases). Sequenced input: PBMCs or T cells enriched from blood (not recorded which). The CDR3 spells CASSRDWYSEAFF. In DNA form, the CDR3 reads TGTGCCAGCAGCAGGGACTGGTACTCTGAAGCTTTCTTT.